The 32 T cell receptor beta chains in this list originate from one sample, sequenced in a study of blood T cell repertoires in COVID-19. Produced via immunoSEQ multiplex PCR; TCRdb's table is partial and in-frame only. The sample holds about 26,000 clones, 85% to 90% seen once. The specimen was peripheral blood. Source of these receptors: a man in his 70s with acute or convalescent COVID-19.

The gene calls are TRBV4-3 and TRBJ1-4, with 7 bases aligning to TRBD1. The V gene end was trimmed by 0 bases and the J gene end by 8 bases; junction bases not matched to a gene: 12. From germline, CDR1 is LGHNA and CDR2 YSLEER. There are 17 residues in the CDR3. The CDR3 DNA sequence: TGCGCCAGCAGCCAAGAATGGGGACAGACGGAGGGGGAAAAACTGTTTTTT. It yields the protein CASSQEWGQTEGEKLFF.

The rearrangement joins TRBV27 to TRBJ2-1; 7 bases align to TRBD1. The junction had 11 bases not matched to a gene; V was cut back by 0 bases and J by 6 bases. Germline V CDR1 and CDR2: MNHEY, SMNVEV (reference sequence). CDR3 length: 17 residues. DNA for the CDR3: TGTGCCAGCAGTTTATCGCAGGGGGTCCCCTCAGGCAATGAGCAGTTCTTC. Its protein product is CASSLSQGVPSGNEQFF.

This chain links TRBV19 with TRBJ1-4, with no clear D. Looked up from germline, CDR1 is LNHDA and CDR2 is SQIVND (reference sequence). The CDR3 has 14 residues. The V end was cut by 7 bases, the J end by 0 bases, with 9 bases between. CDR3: CASTKQATNEKLFF. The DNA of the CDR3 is TGTGCCAGTACTAAGCAGGCAACTAATGAAAAACTGTTTTTT.

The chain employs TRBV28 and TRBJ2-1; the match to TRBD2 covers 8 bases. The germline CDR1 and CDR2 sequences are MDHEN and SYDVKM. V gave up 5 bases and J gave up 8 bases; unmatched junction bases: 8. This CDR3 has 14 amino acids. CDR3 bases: TGTGCCAGCAGTGACAGCGGGAGTCGGGATGAGCAGTTCTTC. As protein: CASSDSGSRDEQFF.

The CDR3 region is CASSDGTAIIRGQHF. In nucleotides, the CDR3 is TGTGCCAGCAGTGACGGGACAGCGATAATCAGAGGTCAGCATTTT. The chain uses TRBV2 and TRBJ1-5; the match to TRBD1 covers 7 bases. The CDR3 loop spans 15 amino acids. Germline V lookup: CDR1 SNHLY, CDR2 FYNNEI. The V gene end was trimmed by 3 bases and the J gene end by 13 bases; junction bases not matched to a gene: 15.

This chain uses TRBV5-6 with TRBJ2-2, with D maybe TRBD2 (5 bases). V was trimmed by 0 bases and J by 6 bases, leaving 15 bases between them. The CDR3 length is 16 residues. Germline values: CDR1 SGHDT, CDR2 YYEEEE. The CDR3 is CASSLVAGTLPGELFF. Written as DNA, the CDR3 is TGTGCCAGCAGCTTGGTGGCGGGTACCCTACCCGGGGAGCTGTTTTTT.

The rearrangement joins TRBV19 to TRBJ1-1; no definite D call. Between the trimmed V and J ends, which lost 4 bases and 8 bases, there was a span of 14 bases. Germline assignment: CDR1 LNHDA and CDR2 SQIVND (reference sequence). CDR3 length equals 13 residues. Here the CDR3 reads CASSTAFMGEAFF. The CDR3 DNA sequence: TGTGCCAGTAGTACCGCGTTCATGGGCGAAGCTTTCTTT.

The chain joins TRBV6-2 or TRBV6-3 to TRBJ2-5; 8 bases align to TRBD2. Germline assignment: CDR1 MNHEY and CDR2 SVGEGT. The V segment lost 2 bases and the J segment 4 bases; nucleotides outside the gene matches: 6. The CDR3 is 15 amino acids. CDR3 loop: CASSYPREGVETQYF. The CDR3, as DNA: TGTGCCAGCAGTTACCCACGGGAGGGGGTAGAGACCCAGTACTTC.

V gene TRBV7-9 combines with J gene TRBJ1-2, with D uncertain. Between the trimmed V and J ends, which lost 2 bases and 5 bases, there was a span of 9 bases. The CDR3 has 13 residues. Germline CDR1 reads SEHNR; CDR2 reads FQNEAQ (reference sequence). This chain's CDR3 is CASSLLAGYGYTF. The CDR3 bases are TGTGCCAGCAGCTTATTGGCGGGTTATGGCTACACCTTC.

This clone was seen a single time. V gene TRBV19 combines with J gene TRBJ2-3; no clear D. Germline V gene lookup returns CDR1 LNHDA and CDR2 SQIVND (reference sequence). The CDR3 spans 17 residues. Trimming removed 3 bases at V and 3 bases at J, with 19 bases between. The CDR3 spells CASSMYPENWVTDTQYF. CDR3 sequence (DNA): TGTGCCAGTAGTATGTACCCGGAGAACTGGGTAACAGATACGCAGTATTTT.

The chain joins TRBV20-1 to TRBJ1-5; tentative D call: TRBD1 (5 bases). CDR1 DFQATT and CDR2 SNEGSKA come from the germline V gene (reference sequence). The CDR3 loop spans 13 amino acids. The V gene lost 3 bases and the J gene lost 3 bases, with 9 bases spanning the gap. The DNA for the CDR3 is TGCAGTGCTAGTCAGACAGACAATCAGCCCCAGCATTTT. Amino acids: CSASQTDNQPQHF.

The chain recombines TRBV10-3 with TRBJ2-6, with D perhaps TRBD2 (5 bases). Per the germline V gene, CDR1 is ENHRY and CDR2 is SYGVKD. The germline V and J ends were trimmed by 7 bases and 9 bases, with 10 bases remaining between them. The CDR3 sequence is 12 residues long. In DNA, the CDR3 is TGTGCCATCACTCCGGACTTCAACGTCCTGACTTTC. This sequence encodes CAITPDFNVLTF.

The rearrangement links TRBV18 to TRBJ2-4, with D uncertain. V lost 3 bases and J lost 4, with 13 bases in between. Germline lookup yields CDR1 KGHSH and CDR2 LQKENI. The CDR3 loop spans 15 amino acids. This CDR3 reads CASSPPRVEKNIQYF. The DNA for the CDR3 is TGTGCCAGCTCACCCCCCCGGGTAGAAAAAAACATTCAGTACTTC.

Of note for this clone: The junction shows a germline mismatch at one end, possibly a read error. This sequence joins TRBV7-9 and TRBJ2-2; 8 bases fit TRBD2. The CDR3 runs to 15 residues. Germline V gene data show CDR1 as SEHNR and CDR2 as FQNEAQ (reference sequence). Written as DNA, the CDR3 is TGTGCCAGCAGTTTAGAGAGCGGGAGCGCCGGGGAGCTGTTTTTT. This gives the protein CASSLESGSAGELFF.

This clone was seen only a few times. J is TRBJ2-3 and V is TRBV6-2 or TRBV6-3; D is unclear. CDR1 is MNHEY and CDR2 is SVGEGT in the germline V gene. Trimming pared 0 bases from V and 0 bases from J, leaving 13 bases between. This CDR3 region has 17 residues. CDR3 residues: CASSYSIAFASTDTQYF. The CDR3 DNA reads TGTGCCAGCAGTTACTCGATAGCCTTCGCTAGCACAGATACGCAGTATTTT.

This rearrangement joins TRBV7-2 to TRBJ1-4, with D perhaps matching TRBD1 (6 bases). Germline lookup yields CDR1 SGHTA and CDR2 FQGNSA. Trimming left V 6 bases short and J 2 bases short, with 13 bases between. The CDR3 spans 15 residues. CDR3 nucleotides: TGTGCCAGCAGGGGGCAGGGGAATACTAATGAAAAACTGTTTTTT. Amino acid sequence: CASRGQGNTNEKLFF. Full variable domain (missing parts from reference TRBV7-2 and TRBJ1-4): GAGVSQSPSNKVTEKGKDVELRCDPISGHTALYWYRQSLGQGLEFLIYFQGNSAPDKSGLPSDRFSAERTGGSVSTLTIQRTQQEDSAVYLCASRGQGNTNEKLFFGSGTQLSVL.

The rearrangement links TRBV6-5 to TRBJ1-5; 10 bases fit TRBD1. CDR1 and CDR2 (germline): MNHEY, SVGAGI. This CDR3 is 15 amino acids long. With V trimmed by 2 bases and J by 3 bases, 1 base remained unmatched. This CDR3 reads CASSYDRGPNQPQHF. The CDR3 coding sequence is TGTGCCAGCAGTTACGACAGGGGGCCCAATCAGCCCCAGCATTTT.

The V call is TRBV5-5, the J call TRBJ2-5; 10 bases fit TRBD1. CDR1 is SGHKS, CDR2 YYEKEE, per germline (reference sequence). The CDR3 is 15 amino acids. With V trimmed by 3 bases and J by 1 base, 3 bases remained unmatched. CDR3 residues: CASSWGQGIQETQYF. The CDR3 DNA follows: TGTGCCAGCAGCTGGGGACAGGGGATCCAAGAGACCCAGTACTTC.

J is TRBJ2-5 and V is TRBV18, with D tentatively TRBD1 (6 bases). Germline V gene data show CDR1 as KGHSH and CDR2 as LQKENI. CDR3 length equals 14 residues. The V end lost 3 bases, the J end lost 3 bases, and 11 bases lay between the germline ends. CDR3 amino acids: CASSPEAGEETQYF. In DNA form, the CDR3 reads TGTGCCAGCTCACCCGAGGCAGGGGAAGAGACCCAGTACTTC.

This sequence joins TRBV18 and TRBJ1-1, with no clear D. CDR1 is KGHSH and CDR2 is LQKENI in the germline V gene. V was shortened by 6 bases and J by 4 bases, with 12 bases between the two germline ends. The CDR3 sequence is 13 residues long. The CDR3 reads CASSQKRSTEAFF. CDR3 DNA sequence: TGTGCCAGCTCTCAGAAAAGGAGCACTGAAGCTTTCTTT.

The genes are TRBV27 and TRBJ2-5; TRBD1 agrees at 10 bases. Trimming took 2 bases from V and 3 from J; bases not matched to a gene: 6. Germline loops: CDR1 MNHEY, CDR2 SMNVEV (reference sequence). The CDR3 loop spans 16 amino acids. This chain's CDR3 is CASSLGQGTGEETQYF. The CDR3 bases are TGTGCCAGCAGTTTAGGCCAGGGGACAGGGGAAGAGACCCAGTACTTC.

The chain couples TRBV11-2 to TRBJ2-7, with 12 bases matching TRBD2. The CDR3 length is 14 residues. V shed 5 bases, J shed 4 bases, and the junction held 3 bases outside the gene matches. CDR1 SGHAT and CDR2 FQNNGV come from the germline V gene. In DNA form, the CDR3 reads TGTGCCAGCAGCCCCGGACTAGCGGGATACGAGCAGTACTTC. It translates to CASSPGLAGYEQYF.

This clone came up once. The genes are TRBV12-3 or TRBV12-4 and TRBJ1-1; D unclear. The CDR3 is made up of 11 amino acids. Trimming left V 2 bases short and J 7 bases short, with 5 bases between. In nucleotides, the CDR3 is TGTGCCAGCAGTTTACGTCTTGAAGCTTTCTTT. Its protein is CASSLRLEAFF.

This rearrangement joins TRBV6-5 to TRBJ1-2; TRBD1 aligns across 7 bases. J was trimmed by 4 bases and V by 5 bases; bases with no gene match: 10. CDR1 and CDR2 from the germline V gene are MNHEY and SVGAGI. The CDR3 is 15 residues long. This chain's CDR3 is CASSPRQGWSYGYTF. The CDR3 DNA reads TGTGCCAGCAGTCCACGACAGGGCTGGAGCTATGGCTACACCTTC.

This CDR3 reads CASSKRRGTQYF. DNA for the CDR3: TGTGCCAGCAGCAAGAGGAGGGGTACGCAGTATTTT. V gene TRBV21-1 combines with J gene TRBJ2-3; TRBD2, the D gene given by the table, was not confirmed from the DNA. TRBV21-1 is a recognized pseudogene. The CDR3 covers 12 residues.

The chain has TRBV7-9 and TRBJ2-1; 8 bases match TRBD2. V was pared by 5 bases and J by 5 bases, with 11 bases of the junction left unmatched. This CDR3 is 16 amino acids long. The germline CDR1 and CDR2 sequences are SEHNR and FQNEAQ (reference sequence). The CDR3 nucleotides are TGTGCCAGCAGCCCGGGGGGGAGCCGGGAAGACAATGAGCAGTTCTTC. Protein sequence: CASSPGGSREDNEQFF.

DNA for the CDR3: TGTGCCAGCAGCTTTGGACAGGGGAGGGCTGAAGCTTTCTTT. The encoded protein is CASSFGQGRAEAFF. J is TRBJ1-1 and V is TRBV5-6; the match to TRBD1 covers 9 bases. CDR1 SGHDT and CDR2 YYEEEE come from the germline V gene. Germline trimming cut 2 bases from V and 6 bases from J; bases unmatched to any gene: 5. The CDR3 consists of 14 residues. The whole variable domain, filled in from reference TRBV5-6 and TRBJ1-1, reads DAGVTQSPTHLIKTRGQQVTLRCSPKSGHDTVSWYQQALGQGPQFIFQYYEEEERQRGNFPDRFSGHQFPNYSSELNVNALLLGDSALYLCASSFGQGRAEAFFGQGTRLTVV.

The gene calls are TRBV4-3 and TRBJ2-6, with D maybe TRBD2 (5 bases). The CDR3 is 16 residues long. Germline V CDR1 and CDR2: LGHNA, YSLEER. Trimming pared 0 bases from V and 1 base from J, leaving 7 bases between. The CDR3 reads CASSQESGSGANVLTF. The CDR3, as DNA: TGCGCCAGCAGCCAAGAATCGGGGTCTGGGGCCAACGTCCTGACTTTC.

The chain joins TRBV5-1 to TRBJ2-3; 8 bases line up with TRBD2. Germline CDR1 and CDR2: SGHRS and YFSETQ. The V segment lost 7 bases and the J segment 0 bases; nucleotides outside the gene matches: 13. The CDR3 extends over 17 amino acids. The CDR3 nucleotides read TGCGCCAGCGCCATCCCGACTAGCGACTCTAGCACAGATACGCAGTATTTT. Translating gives CASAIPTSDSSTDTQYF.

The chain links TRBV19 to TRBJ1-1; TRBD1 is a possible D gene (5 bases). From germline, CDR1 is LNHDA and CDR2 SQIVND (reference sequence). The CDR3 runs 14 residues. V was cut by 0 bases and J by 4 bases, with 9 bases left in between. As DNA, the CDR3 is TGTGCCAGTAGTATAGAACCCGGGGGCACTGAAGCTTTCTTT. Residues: CASSIEPGGTEAFF.

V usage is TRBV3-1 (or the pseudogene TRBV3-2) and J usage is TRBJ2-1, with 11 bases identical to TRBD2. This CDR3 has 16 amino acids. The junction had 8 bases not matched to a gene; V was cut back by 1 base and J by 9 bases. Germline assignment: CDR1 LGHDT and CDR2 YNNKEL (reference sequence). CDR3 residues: CASSQANSGRVFEQFF. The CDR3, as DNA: TGTGCCAGCAGCCAAGCGAATAGCGGGAGGGTTTTTGAGCAGTTCTTC.

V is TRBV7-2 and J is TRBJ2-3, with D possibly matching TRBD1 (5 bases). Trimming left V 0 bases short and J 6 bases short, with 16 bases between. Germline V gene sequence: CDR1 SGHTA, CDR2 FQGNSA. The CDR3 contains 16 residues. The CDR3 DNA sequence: TGTGCCAGCAGCTTAGCGCGGCAGGGCGCGTCGGATACGCAGTATTTT. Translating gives CASSLARQGASDTQYF.